The clone carrying this TCR beta chain was seen more than once but under ten times. As yet, its antigen is unknown. The sample comes from a study of molecular identifiers for immune sequencing clone quantification. Findings and caveats of the study: Clones above 20 RNA copies contained over 98% of effector molecules and under 1% of naive molecules.

V dropped 6 bases and J dropped 0 bases, with 15 bases sitting between them. This CDR3 comprises 14 residues. In germline, CDR1 is DFQATT, CDR2 SNEGSKA (reference sequence). In TCRdb, the PCR reads were re-called with MiXCR into one record per CDR3 protein. This table has 460,000 or so distinct CDR3 sequences, about 25% appearing once. Using 10%, 30% or 50% RNA, naive CD8 libraries were derived from around 20,000 to 1,000,000 sorted cells. The V and J genes are TRBV20-1 and TRBJ2-7; tentatively, D is TRBD2 (6 bases). The source material was naive CD8+ T cells from blood, with Jurkat cell RNA spiked in. Noted subset: FACS-sorted CD8+CD4-CCR7+CD45RA+ naive T cells. This clonotype was obtained from a human donor in good health. Some libraries in this study had Jurkat cell RNA spiked in. CDR3 sequence: CSAISGLSSYEQYF. The CDR3 DNA reads as TGCAGTGCAATTAGCGGATTGAGCTCCTACGAGCAGTACTTC.